The rows below give T cell receptor beta chains drawn from one sample of a study of T-cell memory formation after mild COVID-19. MiXCR, run by TCRdb on the 5' RACE reads, gives a single entry per CDR3 protein. Of more than 150,000 distinct CDR3 sequences in the sample, about a fifth were seen once. Sequencing was carried out using PBMCs or a T cell subset sorted from them (not recorded which). The receptors originated from an adult woman who had mild COVID-19 (a few samples of this study predate the infection). Cell type and time point are not known. CDR3s include the opening cysteine and the closing phenylalanine or tryptophan. The D gene is left open where the match is weak. Size is omitted from some rows. Given values are once, few, many or a class for expanded clones.

len	v_gene	abundance	j_gene	d_gene	CDR3nt	CDR3aa
13	TRBV20-1	few	TRBJ2-1	-	TGCAGTGCTAGAGACGGACTGCTCGATGAGCAGTTCTTC	CSARDGLLDEQFF
14	TRBV13	-	TRBJ2-7	TRBD1	TGTGCCAGCAGCGCACGAAGGACAGGGGGCGAGCAGTACTTC	CASSARRTGGEQYF
15	TRBV9	-	TRBJ2-1	-	TGTGCCAGCAGCCAAGGGGGTGTTGGTTACAATGAGCAGTTCTTC	CASSQGGVGYNEQFF
15	TRBV5-1	few	TRBJ1-1	TRBD1	TGCGCCAGCAGCGCGGGGGACAGGGCGGGCACTGAAGCTTTCTTT	CASSAGDRAGTEAFF
16	TRBV5-1	-	TRBJ1-6	-	TGCGCCAGCAGCTTGAGAGGGCCCACCTATAATTCACCCCTCCACTTT	CASSLRGPTYNSPLHF
13	TRBV12-3/TRBV12-4	-	TRBJ2-2	-	TGTGCCACCCTAGGGGAGGCGATCGGGGAGCTGTTTTTT	CATLGEAIGELFF
13	TRBV29-1	-	TRBJ2-7	-	TGCAGCGTTGCCCCGGGACGGGAATACGAGCAGTACTTC	CSVAPGREYEQYF
15	TRBV12-3/TRBV12-4	many	TRBJ2-3	TRBD2	TGTGCCAGCAGTTTACTAGCGGGGGATACAGATACGCAGTATTTT	CASSLLAGDTDTQYF
14	TRBV6-1	-	TRBJ1-2	-	TGTGCCAGCAGTGAAGGGGGCTTGAACTATGGCTACACCTTC	CASSEGGLNYGYTF
14	TRBV5-1	-	TRBJ1-1	-	TGCGCCAGCAGCTTGTTACAGGAAAACACTGAAGCTTTCTTT	CASSLLQENTEAFF
16	TRBV6-6	-	TRBJ1-5	-	TGTGCCAGCAGTTACTCGGGCGGGTATAGCAATCAGCCCCAGCATTTT	CASSYSGGYSNQPQHF
15	TRBV11-3	-	TRBJ1-1	TRBD1	TGTGCCAGCAGACACCGGGACAGGGGGAACACTGAAGCTTTCTTT	CASRHRDRGNTEAFF
15	TRBV5-6	few	TRBJ2-7	TRBD1	TGTGCCAGCAGCCCAGGACAGGTCCAATCCTACGAGCAGTACTTC	CASSPGQVQSYEQYF
16	TRBV11-2	few	TRBJ2-1	TRBD2	TGTGCCAGCAGCTCCCCGGGACTAGGCTTCTACAATGAGCAGTTCTTC	CASSSPGLGFYNEQFF
15	TRBV20-1	-	TRBJ1-1	-	TGCAGTGCTAGAGATGAGGCTTACCCGAACACTGAAGCTTTCTTT	CSARDEAYPNTEAFF
14	TRBV9	once	TRBJ2-7	TRBD1	TGTGCCAGCAGTGCGGGACAGGGCAACTACGAGCAGTACTTC	CASSAGQGNYEQYF
16	TRBV4-1	once	TRBJ2-1	-	TGCGCCAGCAGCCAAGCTGAGGGCCCTCCGGACAATGAGCAGTTCTTC	CASSQAEGPPDNEQFF
14	TRBV9	-	TRBJ2-5	-	TGTGCCAGCAGCGTAGAACTACACCAAGAGACCCAGTACTTC	CASSVELHQETQYF
15	TRBV19	-	TRBJ1-1	-	TGTGCCAGTAGTATAGGGAACAGTGGGGGTGCTGAAGCTTTCTTT	CASSIGNSGGAEAFF
13	TRBV5-1	-	TRBJ2-1	-	TGCGCCAGCAGCTTGGGGTTTGGGTATGAGCAGTTCTTC	CASSLGFGYEQFF
14	TRBV6-5	-	TRBJ2-1	TRBD2	TGTGCCAGCCGAGCGGACGGGGGGGGAAATGAGCAGTTCTTC	CASRADGGGNEQFF
16	TRBV20-1	-	TRBJ2-5	TRBD1	TGCAGTGCTACGTCGGACAGGGGGCCTCCCCGAGAGACCCAGTACTTC	CSATSDRGPPRETQYF
14	TRBV2	-	TRBJ2-6	-	TGTGCCAGCAGTGACCCCCTTGGGGCCAACGTCCTGACTTTC	CASSDPLGANVLTF
14	TRBV7-9	-	TRBJ1-1	-	TGTGCCAGCAGCTTAGATGGGTCGGGGACTGAAGCTTTCTTT	CASSLDGSGTEAFF
14	TRBV4-1	-	TRBJ2-7	-	TGCGCCAGCAGCCAACCTCAGTCCCTCTACGAGCAGTACTTC	CASSQPQSLYEQYF
13	TRBV13	-	TRBJ2-5	-	TGTGCCAGCAGCCAGAACAACCAAGAGACCCAGTACTTC	CASSQNNQETQYF
14	TRBV30	few	TRBJ2-2	TRBD1	TGTGCCTGGAGTGCCGGGACAGGGTCCGGGGAGCTGTTTTTT	CAWSAGTGSGELFF
15	TRBV27	-	TRBJ2-1	-	TGTGACAGCAGTTTACTAGGCCTACAGGGATACGAGCAGTTCTTC	CDSSLLGLQGYEQFF
13	TRBV9	few	TRBJ1-2	-	TGTGCCAGCAGATTAGACAGCTTTAATGGCTACACCTTC	CASRLDSFNGYTF
13	TRBV7-9	-	TRBJ2-5	-	TGTGCCAGCAGCATTCGGACGGAAGAGACCCAGTACTTC	CASSIRTEETQYF
15	TRBV29-1	-	TRBJ1-1	-	TGCAGCGTTGAAGATTTGGGGGGCGGGAACACTGAAGCTTTCTTT	CSVEDLGGGNTEAFF
16	TRBV4-1	few	TRBJ1-6	-	TGCGCCAGCAGCCTCCCATTTGAGGGGGTAGGTTCACCCCTCCACTTT	CASSLPFEGVGSPLHF
15	TRBV20-1	-	TRBJ2-1	TRBD1	TGCAGTGCCAAAGAGAGGGACAGGGGTTTAAATGAGCAGTTCTTC	CSAKERDRGLNEQFF
18	TRBV4-1	-	TRBJ2-4	-	TGCGCCAGCAGCCAAATGGGCCTAAGTCTACTAGCCAAAAACATTCAGTACTTC	CASSQMGLSLLAKNIQYF
16	TRBV4-1	-	TRBJ1-4	-	TGCGCCAGCAGCCAAGACCCGGGAGGCTTTGATGAAAAACTGTTTTTT	CASSQDPGGFDEKLFF
14	TRBV23-1	-	TRBJ2-5	TRBD1	TGCGCCAGCCCCCGGGACAGGGGGCAAGAGACCCAGTACTTC	CASPRDRGQETQYF
15	TRBV10-3	-	TRBJ2-5	-	TGTGCCATCAGTGAGTCGGGGGGAATTCAAGAGACCCAGTACTTC	CAISESGGIQETQYF
15	TRBV4-2	-	TRBJ2-1	-	TGTGCCAGCAGCCAAGATATGGGGGAAGGCAATGAGCAGTTCTTC	CASSQDMGEGNEQFF
16	TRBV7-8	few	TRBJ2-5	TRBD2	TGTGCCAGCAGCTTGATAGCGGGGAGCTCCGGGGAGACCCAGTACTTC	CASSLIAGSSGETQYF
14	TRBV7-9	few	TRBJ1-1	-	TGTGCCAGCAGCTTAGCCCGGGTGAACACTGAAGCTTTCTTT	CASSLARVNTEAFF
12	TRBV9	few	TRBJ2-7	-	TGTGCCAGCGGCGAAGGGCCCTACGAGCAGTACTTC	CASGEGPYEQYF
16	TRBV27	-	TRBJ2-5	TRBD2	TGTGCCAGCAGTCAACTAGCGGGAGGGCTACAAGAGACCCAGTACTTC	CASSQLAGGLQETQYF
15	TRBV5-6	-	TRBJ1-1	-	TGTGCCAGCAGCCCCGAGTACAGACAGCGCACTGAAGCTTTCTTT	CASSPEYRQRTEAFF
15	TRBV20-1	few	TRBJ2-2	TRBD2	TGCAGTGCTAGAGTGCTCGGGAGGGCCGACGGGGAGCTGTTTTTT	CSARVLGRADGELFF
16	TRBV6-5	-	TRBJ1-2	-	TGTGCCAGCAGGTCTTACCCAGGGGCAAGGGACTATGGCTACACCTTC	CASRSYPGARDYGYTF
16	TRBV3-1	few	TRBJ2-5	TRBD2	TGTGCCAGCAGCCTACTACTAGCGGGAGGACAAGAGACCCAGTACTTC	CASSLLLAGGQETQYF
15	TRBV5-1	few	TRBJ2-7	-	TGCGCCAGCAGCTTGGGGAGCAGGGCATCCTACGAGCAGTACTTC	CASSLGSRASYEQYF
16	TRBV14	few	TRBJ2-7	-	TGTGCCAGCAGCCAAGATCCCACACCATCCTCCTACGAGCAGTACTTC	CASSQDPTPSSYEQYF
15	TRBV5-1	few	TRBJ2-7	TRBD1	TGCGCCAGCAGCCAACTGGGACAGGGTTTATACGAGCAGTACTTC	CASSQLGQGLYEQYF
11	TRBV11-2	-	TRBJ1-1	-	TGTGCCAGCAGCGGCCCAACTGAAGCTTTCTTT	CASSGPTEAFF
16	TRBV23-1	few	TRBJ2-1	TRBD1	TGCGCCAGCACAGGAGAGAGGACAGGGGTCTACAATGAGCAGTTCTTC	CASTGERTGVYNEQFF
14	TRBV7-9	-	TRBJ2-1	-	TGTGCCAGCAGCCGCTTAGCAGTTTACAATGAGCAGTTCTTC	CASSRLAVYNEQFF
16	TRBV19	-	TRBJ2-5	-	TGTGCCAGTAGTATAGATCGGTGGGCAGAACAAGAGACCCAGTACTTC	CASSIDRWAEQETQYF
13	TRBV7-8	few	TRBJ2-7	-	TGTGCCAGCAGCACCGGACGGTCCTACGAGCAGTACTTC	CASSTGRSYEQYF
13	TRBV6-1	-	TRBJ1-3	-	TGTGCCAGCAGTGATACCCCTGGAAACACCATATATTTT	CASSDTPGNTIYF
13	TRBV6-4	few	TRBJ2-1	-	TGTGCCAGCAGTGAATCTGGGAACAATGAGCAGTTCTTC	CASSESGNNEQFF
16	TRBV7-9	-	TRBJ2-5	-	TGTGCCAGCAGCGGTCGGACTATAGGTACGGGAGAGACCCAGTACTTC	CASSGRTIGTGETQYF